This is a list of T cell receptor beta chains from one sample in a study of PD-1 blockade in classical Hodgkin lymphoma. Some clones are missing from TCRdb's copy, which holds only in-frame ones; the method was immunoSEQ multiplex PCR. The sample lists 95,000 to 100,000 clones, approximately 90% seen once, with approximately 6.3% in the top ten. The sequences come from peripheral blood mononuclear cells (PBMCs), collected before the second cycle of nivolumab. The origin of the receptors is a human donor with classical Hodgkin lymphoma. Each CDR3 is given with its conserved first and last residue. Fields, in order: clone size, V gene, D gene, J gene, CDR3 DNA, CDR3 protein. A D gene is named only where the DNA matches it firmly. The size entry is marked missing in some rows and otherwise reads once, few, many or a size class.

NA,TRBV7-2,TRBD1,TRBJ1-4,TGTGCCAGCAGCCCAGGACAGGGTGAAAAACTGTTTTTT,CASSPGQGEKLFF
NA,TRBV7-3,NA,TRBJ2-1,TGTGCCAGCAGCTCGACTCGCGACAGTTCCTACAATGAGCAGTTCTTC,CASSSTRDSSYNEQFF
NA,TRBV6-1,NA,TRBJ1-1,TGTGCCAGCAGTGACAGGGTTTGGAACACTGAAGCTTTCTTT,CASSDRVWNTEAFF
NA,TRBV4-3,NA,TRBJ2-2,TGCGCCAGCAGCCAAGACTCAGGCAGGAGCACCGGGGAGCTGTTTTTT,CASSQDSGRSTGELFF
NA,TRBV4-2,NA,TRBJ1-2,TGTGCCAGCAGCCAAGACTGGGGGGATGGTGGGGCGGGCGGCTACACCTTC,CASSQDWGDGGAGGYTF
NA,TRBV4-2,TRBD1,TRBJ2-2,TGTGCCAGCAGCCAAGTGACAGGGGTAGGGAACACCGGGGAGCTGTTTTTT,CASSQVTGVGNTGELFF
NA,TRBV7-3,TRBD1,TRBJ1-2,TGTGCCAGCAGTTCGGGACAGGGCCTAATTTATGGCTACACCTTC,CASSSGQGLIYGYTF
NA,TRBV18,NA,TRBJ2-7,TGTGCCAGCTCAACGGACTACGAGCAGTACTTC,CASSTDYEQYF
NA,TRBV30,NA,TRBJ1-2,TGTGCCTGGAGTCCGGACGGTAACTATGGCTACACCTTC,CAWSPDGNYGYTF
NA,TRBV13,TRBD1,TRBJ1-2,TGTGCCAGCAGCTCCAGGGACAGGGTAGGGTATGGCTACACCTTC,CASSSRDRVGYGYTF
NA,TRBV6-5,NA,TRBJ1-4,TGTGCCAGCAGTGTGACAGCAACTAATGAAAAACTGTTTTTT,CASSVTATNEKLFF
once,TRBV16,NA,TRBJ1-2,TGTGCCAGCAGCCAATCATTGACAGCTTCTGATGGCTACACCTTC,CASSQSLTASDGYTF
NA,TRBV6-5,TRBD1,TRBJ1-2,TGTGCCAGCAGTCCAGACAGGGGATCTTGGGATGGCTACACCTTC,CASSPDRGSWDGYTF
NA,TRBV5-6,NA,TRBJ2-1,TGTGCCAGCAGCTTGTCTGCAGGGGTGGACAATGAGCAGTTCTTC,CASSLSAGVDNEQFF
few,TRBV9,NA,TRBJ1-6,TGTGCCAGCAGCGTAGGGACGCAACTAGGGACCCTCCACTTT,CASSVGTQLGTLHF
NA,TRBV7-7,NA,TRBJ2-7,TGTGCCAGCAGCCCCGTGGGAGTATCCTACGAGCAGTACTTC,CASSPVGVSYEQYF